These 27 T cell receptor beta chains were sequenced from one sample in a study of CD8 T cells in Susac syndrome. Random hexamers served to reverse transcribe roughly 0.5 to 1 ug RNA. TCRdb called the immunoSEQ multiplex PCR reads again in MiXCR, with one record for every CDR3 protein. The data contain 130,000 to 150,000 distinct CDR3 sequences, around 94% of them singletons. Input material: CD4+ T cells from PBMCs. The receptors here all came from a human donor in good health.

This rearrangement joins TRBV10-3 to TRBJ1-1, with TRBD1 matching over 11 bases. Germline CDR1 ENHRY, CDR2 SYGVKD. This CDR3 is 14 amino acids long. V lost 6 bases and J lost 7; bases outside the gene matches: 7. The CDR3 DNA sequence: TGTGCCATCAGATCGGACAGGGGGCAAAGTGAAGCTTTCTTT. Residues: CAIRSDRGQSEAFF.

V usage is TRBV29-1 and J usage is TRBJ2-3; D call uncertain. The germline V gene encodes CDR1 SQVTM and CDR2 ANQGSEA. The V gene lost 2 bases and the J gene lost 3 bases, with 6 bases spanning the gap. The CDR3 length is 12 residues. DNA for the CDR3: TGCAGCGTTGAAAAACAAACAGATACGCAGTATTTT. Protein: CSVEKQTDTQYF.

The chain joins TRBV10-2 to TRBJ1-2; perhaps TRBD1 as D (5 bases). Germline V gives CDR1 WSHSY, CDR2 SAAADI. The length of the CDR3 is 13 residues. V was clipped by 0 bases and J by 4 bases, with 6 bases between them. The CDR3 spells CASSESGTYGYTF. In nucleotides, the CDR3 is TGCGCCAGCAGTGAGTCAGGGACCTATGGCTACACCTTC.

This chain uses TRBV15 with TRBJ2-3, with TRBD2 matching over 10 bases. This CDR3 comprises 17 residues. Germline lookup yields CDR1 LNHNV and CDR2 YYDKDF (reference sequence). Trimming took 0 bases from V and 2 from J; bases not matched to a gene: 5. CDR3 protein: CATSREASGSPTDTQYF. CDR3 DNA sequence: TGTGCCACCAGCAGAGAGGCTAGCGGGAGTCCCACAGATACGCAGTATTTT.

This chain uses TRBV24-1 with TRBJ2-7; 10 bases are shared with TRBD1. The trim removed 4 bases at V and 6 bases at J, leaving 14 bases unmatched. The V gene's germline CDR1 is KGHDR and CDR2 SFDVKD. The CDR3 runs 17 residues. CDR3 sequence reads: CATSDSRTGGEKPEQYF. In nucleotides, the CDR3 is TGTGCCACCAGTGACTCGCGGACAGGGGGGGAAAAGCCCGAGCAGTACTTC.

The CDR3 DNA reads TGCAGCGTTGCACCCCCCATGGCGGGAGGGTCAGATACGCAGTATTTT. This gives the protein CSVAPPMAGGSDTQYF. This rearrangement joins TRBV29-1 to TRBJ2-3; TRBD2 agrees at 9 bases. Germline loops: CDR1 SQVTM, CDR2 ANQGSEA. The CDR3 covers 16 residues. J was trimmed by 4 bases and V by 4 bases; bases with no gene match: 12.

This clonotype appeared a single time. This chain uses TRBV24-1 with TRBJ2-2; perhaps D is TRBD1 or TRBD2 (5 bases each). CDR1 and CDR2 (germline): KGHDR, SFDVKD. The V and J ends lost 4 bases and 4 bases respectively, with 15 bases between them. The CDR3 sequence is 16 residues long. The CDR3 here is CATSDRDALFTGELFF. The CDR3, as DNA: TGTGCCACCAGTGACCGGGACGCACTCTTCACCGGGGAGCTGTTTTTT.

J is TRBJ2-7 and V is TRBV15; D uncertain. Trimming removed 8 bases from V and 6 bases from J, with 5 bases in between. Germline V lookup: CDR1 LNHNV, CDR2 YYDKDF (reference sequence). The length of the CDR3 is 9 residues. CDR3 in amino acids: CATRSEQYF. The CDR3 DNA reads as TGTGCCACCCGGAGCGAGCAGTACTTC.

J is TRBJ2-5 and V is TRBV30; no firm D call. This CDR3 comprises 11 residues. The V end was cut by 5 bases, the J end by 4 bases, with 8 bases between. Per germline, CDR1 GTSNPN and CDR2 SVGIG (reference sequence). The CDR3 bases are TGTGCCTGGCAAGGCGTAGAGACCCAGTACTTC. Translation gives CAWQGVETQYF.

The genes are TRBV20-1 and TRBJ2-7; the D is unclear. The CDR3 sequence is 12 residues long. Trimming took off 7 bases at V and 6 bases at J, with 16 bases between the two ends. CDR1 is DFQATT and CDR2 is SNEGSKA in the germline V gene (reference sequence). In DNA, the CDR3 is TGCAGTGGAGAAGTAACTGGTTCCGAGCAGTACTTC. As protein: CSGEVTGSEQYF.

The V call is TRBV9, the J call TRBJ2-1; 13 nucleotides line up with TRBD2. The V gene's germline CDR1 is SGDLS and CDR2 YYNGEE. V shed 4 bases and J 3 bases; nucleotides not matched to a gene: 4. The CDR3 is 16 residues long. In DNA, the CDR3 is TGTGCCAGCAGCCCTGGGACTAGCGGGATCTACAATGAGCAGTTCTTC. Its translation: CASSPGTSGIYNEQFF.

The rearrangement links TRBV6-2 or TRBV6-3 to TRBJ2-6; D uncertain. The germline CDR1 and CDR2 sequences are MNHEY and SVGEGT. CDR3 length equals 13 residues. V was trimmed by 8 bases and J by 2 bases, leaving 7 bases between them. CDR3 in amino acids: CASVFAGANVLTF. In DNA, the CDR3 is TGTGCCAGCGTATTCGCTGGGGCCAACGTCCTGACTTTC.

This clonotype has only one observation. The chain couples TRBV6-6 to TRBJ1-1; weak D call: TRBD1 (6 bases). The V end was cut by 5 bases, the J end by 0 bases, with 10 bases between. This CDR3 spans 14 amino acids. Germline lookup yields CDR1 MNHNY and CDR2 SVGAGI (reference sequence). CDR3 region: CASSAQGMNTEAFF. In nucleotides, the CDR3 is TGTGCCAGCAGTGCACAGGGAATGAACACTGAAGCTTTCTTT.

The chain's CDR3 is CASSQDPGVHNEQFF. The CDR3 coding sequence is TGTGCCAGCAGCCAAGATCCGGGAGTCCACAATGAGCAGTTCTTC. The chain combines TRBV3-1 with TRBJ2-1; maybe TRBD2 (6 bases). The CDR3 length is 15 residues. Germline CDR1 reads LGHDT; CDR2 reads YNNKEL (reference sequence). The V end was cut by 0 bases, the J end by 5 bases, with 11 bases between.

This rearrangement joins TRBV10-3 to TRBJ1-1, with D possibly being TRBD1 (6 bases). Trimming pared 4 bases from V and 6 bases from J, leaving 24 bases between. This CDR3 is built from 17 residues. The germline V gene encodes CDR1 ENHRY and CDR2 SYGVKD. The CDR3, as DNA: TGTGCCATCAGTGCCACAGGGTTAGATTCGGTAAGGGCTGAAGCTTTCTTT. Protein: CAISATGLDSVRAEAFF.

V is TRBV7-6 and J is TRBJ2-2, with unresolved D. The germline V gene has CDR1 SGHVS and CDR2 FNYEAQ. Trimming shortened V by 7 bases and J by 3 bases, and 9 bases separated the two germline ends. The CDR3 is 13 residues long. CDR3 sequence: CASTPTHTGELFF. CDR3 sequence (DNA): TGTGCCAGCACCCCGACACACACCGGGGAGCTGTTTTTT.

The CDR3 protein is CATSSNRGRADTQYF. The CDR3 nucleotides read TGTGCCACCAGCAGCAACAGGGGACGCGCAGATACGCAGTATTTT. This chain connects TRBV15 to TRBJ2-3, with 7 bases matching TRBD1. V lost 3 bases, J lost 4 bases, and 7 bases stayed unmatched. This CDR3 spans 15 amino acids. Per germline, CDR1 LNHNV and CDR2 YYDKDF (reference sequence). Drawing the rest from reference TRBV15 and TRBJ2-3, the complete variable domain is DAMVIQNPRYQVTQFGKPVTLSCSQTLNHNVMYWYQQKSSQAPKLLFHYYDKDFNNEADTPDNFQSRRPNTSFCFLDIRSPGLGDTAMYLCATSSNRGRADTQYFGPGTRLTVL.

This clonotype was picked up one time. This chain links TRBV20-1 with TRBJ2-7, with TRBD2 as a possible D gene (7 bases). The CDR3 consists of 18 residues. The ends were cut back, 1 base at V and 2 bases at J, with 24 bases in the middle. CDR1 and CDR2 (germline): DFQATT, SNEGSKA (reference sequence). CDR3 residues: CSARGRGGVQGPAYEQYF. The CDR3 DNA is TGCAGTGCTAGAGGAAGAGGGGGGGTACAGGGACCTGCCTACGAGCAGTACTTC.

V and J are TRBV6-1 and TRBJ2-3, with 8 nucleotides matching TRBD2. Per the germline V gene, CDR1 is MNHNS and CDR2 is SASEGT. V lost 7 bases and J lost 3; bases outside the gene matches: 6. This CDR3 is 14 amino acids long. The CDR3 here is CASILSGNTDTQYF. In nucleotides, the CDR3 is TGTGCCAGCATCCTTAGCGGGAATACAGATACGCAGTATTTT.

As DNA, the CDR3 is TGTGCCAGCAGGGGTCCCGGGACTGCCACGGGGGGCTACACCTTC. Translating it yields CASRGPGTATGGYTF. The chain joins TRBV2 to TRBJ1-2, with D perhaps matching TRBD1 (5 bases). Germline V gene lookup returns CDR1 SNHLY and CDR2 FYNNEI. Trimming removed 6 bases at V and 8 bases at J, with 22 bases between. The CDR3 totals 15 residues.

This chain connects TRBV6-2 or TRBV6-3 to TRBJ1-2; a weak D match, TRBD1 (5 bases). The germline V and J ends were trimmed by 0 bases and 5 bases, with 13 bases remaining between them. CDR3 length equals 15 residues. The germline V gene has CDR1 MNHEY and CDR2 SVGEGT. Here the CDR3 reads CASSYSVTAPYGYTF. Here the CDR3 DNA reads TGTGCCAGCAGTTACTCGGTGACAGCCCCTTATGGCTACACCTTC.

This chain's CDR3 is CASSESQLAGGGQFF. CDR3 sequence (DNA): TGCGCCAGCAGTGAGTCGCAACTAGCGGGAGGAGGGCAGTTCTTC. The chain uses TRBV10-1 and TRBJ2-1; 12 positions match TRBD2. The CDR3 loop spans 15 amino acids. Losses at the gene ends were 0 bases for V and 12 bases for J; bases not matched to a gene: 6. Germline CDR1 is WNHNN and CDR2 is SYGVQD (reference sequence).

V is TRBV30 and J is TRBJ2-2, with D hard to call. This CDR3 region has 16 residues. The ends were cut back, 2 bases at V and 4 bases at J, with 17 bases in the middle. Germline-derived CDR1 and CDR2 are GTSNPN and SVGIG (reference sequence). The CDR3 loop reads CAWSHVRIRSTGELFF. CDR3 in DNA: TGTGCCTGGAGTCATGTCCGGATTCGTAGCACCGGGGAGCTGTTTTTT.

The CDR3 protein is CASSYAGRTEAFF. CDR3 sequence (DNA): TGTGCCAGCAGTTACGCAGGGCGGACTGAAGCTTTCTTT. The V and J genes are TRBV28 and TRBJ1-1; weak D call: TRBD1 (5 bases). V was clipped by 4 bases and J by 5 bases, with 11 bases between them. CDR1 is MDHEN, CDR2 SYDVKM, per germline. The CDR3 spans 13 residues. Full variable domain (remainder filled in from reference TRBV28 and TRBJ1-1): DVKVTQSSRYLVKRTGEKVFLECVQDMDHENMFWYRQDPGLGLRLIYFSYDVKMKEKGDIPEGYSVSREKKERFSLILESASTNQTSMYLCASSYAGRTEAFFGQGTRLTVV.

CDR3 coding DNA: TGTGCCAGCAGCCCTGGGGGTAGCGGGAGAAAGACCCAGTACTTC. This encodes CASSPGGSGRKTQYF. This chain links TRBV3-1 with TRBJ2-5; 9 bases match TRBD2. Trimming at V came to 4 bases and at J to 6 bases, leaving 9 bases not matched to a gene. CDR1 is LGHDT and CDR2 is YNNKEL in the germline V gene (reference sequence). The CDR3 runs 15 residues.

The rearrangement uses TRBV5-1 and TRBJ2-3; 9 bases align to TRBD1. The CDR3 length is 12 residues. V lost 4 bases, J lost 10 bases, and 4 bases stayed unmatched. Germline V gene data show CDR1 as SGHRS and CDR2 as YFSETQ. CDR3 nucleotides: TGCGCCAGCAGCCCGGACAGGGGTGCGCAGTATTTT. Its translation: CASSPDRGAQYF. Filled out from reference TRBV5-1 and TRBJ2-3, the complete variable domain reads KAGVTQTPRYLIKTRGQQVTLSCSPISGHRSVSWYQQTPGQGLQFLFEYFSETQRNKGNFPGRFSGRQFSNSRSEMNVSTLELGDSALYLCASSPDRGAQYFGPGTRLTVL.

The rearrangement links TRBV19 to TRBJ2-3; D ambiguous. Germline-derived CDR1 and CDR2 are LNHDA and SQIVND (reference sequence). The CDR3 runs 13 residues. The V end lost 7 bases, the J end lost 0 bases, and 8 bases lay between the germline ends. The DNA for the CDR3 is TGTGCCAGTACCATGACTAGCACAGATACGCAGTATTTT. This encodes CASTMTSTDTQYF.